These T cell receptor beta chains were read from a single sample in a study of T cell responses to AZD1222 COVID-19 vaccine. Clones were sequenced by immunoSEQ multiplex PCR, and TCRdb holds only the in-frame ones, with some missing. The sample lists over 110,000 clones, roughly 92% occurring once. Sequencing was performed on peripheral blood, taken 28 days after the second AZD1222 dose. These receptors were obtained from an adult who received the AZD1222 COVID-19 vaccine. CDR3s include the opening cysteine and the closing phenylalanine or tryptophan. A D gene is named only where the DNA matches it firmly. The size entry is marked missing in some rows and otherwise reads once, few, many or a size class.

D	size	J	V	DNA	CDR3
.	.	TRBJ2-2	TRBV7-9	TGTGCCAGCAGCTTAGAACTGGACACCGGGGAGCTGTTTTTT	CASSLELDTGELFF
.	.	TRBJ1-1	TRBV2	TGTGCCAGCAGTGTGAGGGGACACACTGAAGCTTTCTTT	CASSVRGHTEAFF
.	.	TRBJ2-3	TRBV11-2	TGTGCCAGCAGCCCCCGGGACTTAGAGGATACGCAGTATTTT	CASSPRDLEDTQYF
.	.	TRBJ2-1	TRBV27	TGTGCCAGCAGTTTTGGGGGGAATGAGCAGTTCTTC	CASSFGGNEQFF
TRBD2	.	TRBJ2-7	TRBV5-5	TGTGCCAGCAGCTTGGTTGGTAGCGGGAACACCTACGAGCAGTACTTC	CASSLVGSGNTYEQYF
.	.	TRBJ1-3	TRBV30	TGTGCCCAACAGGGCAGCCTTGGAAACACCATATATTTT	CAQQGSLGNTIYF
.	.	TRBJ1-1	TRBV29-1	TGCAGCGCCCTAAAGGACACTGAAGCTTTCTTT	CSALKDTEAFF
.	.	TRBJ1-5	TRBV7-2	TGTGCCAGCAGCTATCGGGACACCCACCCCAATCAGCCCCAGCATTTT	CASSYRDTHPNQPQHF
TRBD1	once	TRBJ1-2	TRBV7-3	TGTGCCAGCAGCCCCGGACAGGCGCAGGGTGGCTACACCTTC	CASSPGQAQGGYTF
.	.	TRBJ2-1	TRBV5-6	TGTGCCAGCAGCTTGGATATGGGACAAAACTACAATGAGCAGTTCTTC	CASSLDMGQNYNEQFF
TRBD1	.	TRBJ1-1	TRBV24-1	TGTGCCACCAGTGCGAGACAGGGGGGCACTGAAGCTTTCTTT	CATSARQGGTEAFF
.	.	TRBJ2-1	TRBV7-2	TGTGCCAGCAGACGGGACTCCTCCTACAATGAGCAGTTCTTC	CASRRDSSYNEQFF
.	once	TRBJ2-1	TRBV28	TGTGCCAGCAAGGTTAGCTCCTACAATGAGCAGTTCTTC	CASKVSSYNEQFF
TRBD1	.	TRBJ2-1	TRBV3-1/TRBV3-2	TGTGCCAGCAGCCATGGACAGGGGGAGCAGTTCTTC	CASSHGQGEQFF
.	.	TRBJ2-7	TRBV27	TGTGCCAGCAGTTTTCTTGGGAGATCAGAAGGGTACGAGCAGTACTTC	CASSFLGRSEGYEQYF
TRBD1	.	TRBJ1-1	TRBV7-7	TGTGCTAGCAGCTGGGGCGGGGGACAGGGGAGAGAAGCTTTCTTT	CASSWGGGQGREAFF
.	.	TRBJ1-2	TRBV28	TGTGCCAGCAGTTCTCCTGTACAGGTCGCTACCTCCTATGGCGGCTACACCTTC	CASSSPVQVATSYGGYTF
TRBD1	.	TRBJ2-2	TRBV7-8	TGTGCCAGCAGGGATTGGACAGGGGAAACCGGGGAGCTGTTTTTT	CASRDWTGETGELFF
.	.	TRBJ1-1	TRBV6-2/TRBV6-3	TGTGCCAGCAGTTTAAGGATGGGGAACACTGAAGCTTTCTTT	CASSLRMGNTEAFF
.	.	TRBJ1-6	TRBV19	TGTGCCAGTAGTATAGGGACTTCCTCCAATTCACCCCTCCACTTT	CASSIGTSSNSPLHF
TRBD1	.	TRBJ1-1	TRBV5-1	TGCGCCAGCAGCTTGGAACAGGGGGCAGTCACTGAAGCTTTCTTT	CASSLEQGAVTEAFF
TRBD2	.	TRBJ2-1	TRBV29-1	TGCAGCGTTGAAGGAAGCGGGAGGCACAATGAGCAGTTCTTC	CSVEGSGRHNEQFF
.	once	TRBJ1-2	TRBV27	TGTGCCAGCAGTTTATTGGCGCCACGATCTAACTATGGCTACACCTTC	CASSLLAPRSNYGYTF
.	.	TRBJ1-3	TRBV18	TGTGCCAGCTCATACACTGGACAGTCCTCTGGAAACACCATATATTTT	CASSYTGQSSGNTIYF
TRBD1	.	TRBJ2-7	TRBV19	TGTGCCAGTACCCCCGGGGGACAGGGGGTTTACGAGCAGTACTTC	CASTPGGQGVYEQYF
.	.	TRBJ1-3	TRBV6-2/TRBV6-3	TGTGCCAGCAGTCCCGGGGTTGCCTCTGGAAACACCATATATTTT	CASSPGVASGNTIYF
TRBD1	.	TRBJ1-4	TRBV2	TGTGCCAGCAGTGCCCGACAGGGAAAAAATGAAAAACTGTTTTTT	CASSARQGKNEKLFF
TRBD2	.	TRBJ2-2	TRBV4-1	TGCGCCAGCAGCCAAGATTCGACGGGAGGGCCGGGCACCGGGGAGCTGTTTTTT	CASSQDSTGGPGTGELFF
.	.	TRBJ2-2	TRBV27	TGTGCCAGCAGTGACGTCCCCGGGGAGCTGTTTTTT	CASSDVPGELFF
.	.	TRBJ1-6	TRBV9	TGTGCCAGCAGCGTAGGCACAAATTCACCCCTCCACTTT	CASSVGTNSPLHF
.	.	TRBJ1-6	TRBV7-2	TGTGCCAGCAGCTTAGAGGGTATCGTTAATTCACCCCTCCACTTT	CASSLEGIVNSPLHF
TRBD1	.	TRBJ1-5	TRBV2	TGTGCCAGCAGTGATGACAGGGGGTTTACCAATCAGCCCCAGCATTTT	CASSDDRGFTNQPQHF
.	.	TRBJ2-1	TRBV5-8	TGTGCCACCTGGGGGGCAATCTTTTACAATGAGCAGTTCTTC	CATWGAIFYNEQFF
.	.	TRBJ2-2	TRBV6-2/TRBV6-3	TGTGCCAGCAGTTATCTCCTGAACACCGGGGAGCTGTTTTTT	CASSYLLNTGELFF
.	.	TRBJ2-1	TRBV10-3	TGTGCCATCAGTGGTGGGGACGAGCGGTTCTTC	CAISGGDERFF
TRBD1	.	TRBJ1-1	TRBV5-1	TGCGCCAGCAGCCGGCGGACAGGTGCGAACACTGAAGCTTTCTTT	CASSRRTGANTEAFF
TRBD2	.	TRBJ2-1	TRBV24-1	TGTGCCACCAGTGATCCCCGAGGACTAGCGGGAGGAAGTGAGCAGTTCTTC	CATSDPRGLAGGSEQFF